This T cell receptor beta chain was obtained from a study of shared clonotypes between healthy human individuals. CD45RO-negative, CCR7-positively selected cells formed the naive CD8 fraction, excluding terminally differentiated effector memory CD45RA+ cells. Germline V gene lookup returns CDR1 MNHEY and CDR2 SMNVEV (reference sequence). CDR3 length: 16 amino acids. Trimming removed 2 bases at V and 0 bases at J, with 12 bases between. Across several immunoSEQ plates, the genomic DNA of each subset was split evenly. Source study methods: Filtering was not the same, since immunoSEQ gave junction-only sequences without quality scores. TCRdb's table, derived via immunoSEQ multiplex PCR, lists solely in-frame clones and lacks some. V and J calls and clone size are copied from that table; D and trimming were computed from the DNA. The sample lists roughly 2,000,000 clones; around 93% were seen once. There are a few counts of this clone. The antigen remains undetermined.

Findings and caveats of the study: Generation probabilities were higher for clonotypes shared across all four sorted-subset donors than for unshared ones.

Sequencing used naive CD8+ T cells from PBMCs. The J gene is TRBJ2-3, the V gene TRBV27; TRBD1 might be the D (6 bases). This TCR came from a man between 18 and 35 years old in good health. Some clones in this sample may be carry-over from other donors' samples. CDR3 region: CASSLRTALSTDTQYF. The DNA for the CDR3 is TGTGCCAGCAGTTTAAGGACAGCCCTTAGCACAGATACGCAGTATTTT.